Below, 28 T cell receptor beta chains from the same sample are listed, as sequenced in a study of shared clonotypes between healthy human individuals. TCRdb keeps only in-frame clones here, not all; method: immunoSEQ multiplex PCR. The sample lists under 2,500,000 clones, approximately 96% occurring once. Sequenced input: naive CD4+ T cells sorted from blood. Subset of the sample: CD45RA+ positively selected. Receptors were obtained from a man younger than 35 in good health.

The CDR3 spells CASSLGLTNSPLHF. CDR3 DNA: TGTGCCAGCAGCCTGGGACTGACTAATTCACCCCTCCACTTT. The chain has TRBV11-2 and TRBJ1-6, with TRBD1 as a possible D gene (5 bases). CDR1 is SGHAT, CDR2 FQNNGV, per germline. The CDR3 extends over 14 amino acids. Trimming stripped 5 bases from V and 6 bases from J, with 11 bases between.

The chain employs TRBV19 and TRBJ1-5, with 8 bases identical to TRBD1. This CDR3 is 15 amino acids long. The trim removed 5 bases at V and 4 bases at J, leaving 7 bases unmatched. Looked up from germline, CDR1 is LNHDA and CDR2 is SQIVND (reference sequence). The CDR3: CASSSRTGTNQPQHF. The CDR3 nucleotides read TGTGCCAGTAGTTCGCGGACAGGGACAAATCAGCCCCAGCATTTT. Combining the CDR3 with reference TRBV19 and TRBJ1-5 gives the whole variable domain DGGITQSPKYLFRKEGQNVTLSCEQNLNHDAMYWYRQDPGQGLRLIYYSQIVNDFQKGDIAEGYSVSREKKESFPLTVTSAQKNPTAFYLCASSSRTGTNQPQHFGDGTRLSIL.

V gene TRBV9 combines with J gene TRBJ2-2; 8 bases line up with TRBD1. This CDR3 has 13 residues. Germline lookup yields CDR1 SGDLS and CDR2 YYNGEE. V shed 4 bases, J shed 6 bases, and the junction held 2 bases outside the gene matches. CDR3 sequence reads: CASSRQGSGELFF. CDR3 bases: TGTGCCAGCAGCCGACAGGGGTCCGGGGAGCTGTTTTTT. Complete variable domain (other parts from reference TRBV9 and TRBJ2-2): DSGVTQTPKHLITATGQRVTLRCSPRSGDLSVYWYQQSLDQGLQFLIQYYNGEERAKGNILERFSAQQFPDLHSELNLSSLELGDSALYFCASSRQGSGELFFGEGSRLTVL.

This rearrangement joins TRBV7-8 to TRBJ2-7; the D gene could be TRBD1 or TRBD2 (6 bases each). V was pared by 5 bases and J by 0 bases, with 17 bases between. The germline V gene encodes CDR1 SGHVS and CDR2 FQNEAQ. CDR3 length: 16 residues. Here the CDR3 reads CASSPYRGDLSYEQYF. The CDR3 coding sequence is TGTGCCAGCAGCCCTTATAGGGGGGATCTCTCCTACGAGCAGTACTTC.

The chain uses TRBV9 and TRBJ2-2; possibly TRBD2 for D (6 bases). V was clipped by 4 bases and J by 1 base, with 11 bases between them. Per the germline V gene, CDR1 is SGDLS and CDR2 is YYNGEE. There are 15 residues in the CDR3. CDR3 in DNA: TGTGCCAGCAGCCTGGACTACCTGAACACCGGGGAGCTGTTTTTT. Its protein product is CASSLDYLNTGELFF.

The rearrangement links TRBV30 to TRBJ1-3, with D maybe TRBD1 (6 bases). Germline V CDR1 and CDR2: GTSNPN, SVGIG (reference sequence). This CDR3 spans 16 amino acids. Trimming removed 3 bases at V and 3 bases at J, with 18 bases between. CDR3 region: CAWRAFLGAIGNTIYF. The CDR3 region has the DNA TGTGCCTGGAGAGCCTTTTTGGGGGCAATTGGAAACACCATATATTTT.

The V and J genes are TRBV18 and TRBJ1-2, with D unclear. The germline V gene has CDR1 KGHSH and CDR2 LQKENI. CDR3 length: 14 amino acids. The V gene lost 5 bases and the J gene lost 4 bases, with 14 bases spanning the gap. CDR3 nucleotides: TGTGCCAGCTCATCTACCGGCCAGATCTATGGCTACACCTTC. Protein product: CASSSTGQIYGYTF.

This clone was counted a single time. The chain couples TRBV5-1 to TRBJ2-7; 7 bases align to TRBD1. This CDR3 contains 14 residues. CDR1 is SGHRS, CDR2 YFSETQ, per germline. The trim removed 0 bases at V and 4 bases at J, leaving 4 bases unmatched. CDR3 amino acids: CASSLVGQHYEQYF. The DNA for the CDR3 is TGCGCCAGCAGCTTGGTGGGACAGCATTACGAGCAGTACTTC.

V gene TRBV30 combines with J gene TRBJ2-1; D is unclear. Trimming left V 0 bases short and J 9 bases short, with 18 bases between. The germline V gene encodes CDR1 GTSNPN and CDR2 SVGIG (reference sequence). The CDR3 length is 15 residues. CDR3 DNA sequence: TGTGCCTGGAGTGTGAGGACCTCCAACTGGCGTGAGCAGTTCTTC. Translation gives CAWSVRTSNWREQFF.

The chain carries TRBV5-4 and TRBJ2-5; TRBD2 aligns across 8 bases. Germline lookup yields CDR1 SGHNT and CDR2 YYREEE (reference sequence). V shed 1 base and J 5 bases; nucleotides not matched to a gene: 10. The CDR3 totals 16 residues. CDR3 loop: CASSLPLGGAGETQYF. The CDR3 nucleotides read TGTGCCAGCAGCTTGCCGCTCGGGGGGGCAGGGGAGACCCAGTACTTC.

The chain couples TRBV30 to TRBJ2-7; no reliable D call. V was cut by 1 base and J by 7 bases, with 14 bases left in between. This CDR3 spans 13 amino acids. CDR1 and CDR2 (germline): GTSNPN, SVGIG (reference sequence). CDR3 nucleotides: TGTGCCTGGAGTGCTGGGCCGGATGGTGAGCAGTACTTC. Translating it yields CAWSAGPDGEQYF.

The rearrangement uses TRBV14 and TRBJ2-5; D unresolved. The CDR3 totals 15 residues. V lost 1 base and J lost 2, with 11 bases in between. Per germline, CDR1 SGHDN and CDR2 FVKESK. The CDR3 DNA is TGTGCCAGCAGCCAAGGGAGAACAGCGCAAGAGACCCAGTACTTC. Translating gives CASSQGRTAQETQYF.

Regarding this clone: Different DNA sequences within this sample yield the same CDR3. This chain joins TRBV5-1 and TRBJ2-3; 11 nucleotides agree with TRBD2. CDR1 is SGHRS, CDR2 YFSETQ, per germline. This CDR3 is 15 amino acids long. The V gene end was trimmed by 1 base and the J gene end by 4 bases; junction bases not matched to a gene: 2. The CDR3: CASSLTSGSSDTQYF. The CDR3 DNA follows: TGCGCCAGCAGCTTGACTAGCGGGAGCTCAGATACGCAGTATTTT.

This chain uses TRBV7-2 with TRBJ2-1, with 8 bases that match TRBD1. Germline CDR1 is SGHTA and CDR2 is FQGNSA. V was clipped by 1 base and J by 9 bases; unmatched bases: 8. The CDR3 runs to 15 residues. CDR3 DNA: TGTGCCAGCAGCTTAGGAGCAGGGGGCATGGGTGAGCAGTTCTTC. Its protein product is CASSLGAGGMGEQFF.

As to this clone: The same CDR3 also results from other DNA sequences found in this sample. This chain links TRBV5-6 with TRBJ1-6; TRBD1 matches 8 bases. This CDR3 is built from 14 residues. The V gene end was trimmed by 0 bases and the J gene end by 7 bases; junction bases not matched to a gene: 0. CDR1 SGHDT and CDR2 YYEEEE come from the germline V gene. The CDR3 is CASSLAGGNSPLHF. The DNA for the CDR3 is TGTGCCAGCAGCTTGGCAGGGGGCAATTCACCCCTCCACTTT.

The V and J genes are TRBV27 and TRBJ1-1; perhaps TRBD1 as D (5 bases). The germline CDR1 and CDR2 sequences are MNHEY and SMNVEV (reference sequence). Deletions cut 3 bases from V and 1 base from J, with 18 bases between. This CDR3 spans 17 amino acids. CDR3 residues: CASSFIPIRVPNTEAFF. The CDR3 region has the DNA TGTGCCAGCAGTTTTATCCCGATCAGGGTCCCGAACACTGAAGCTTTCTTT.

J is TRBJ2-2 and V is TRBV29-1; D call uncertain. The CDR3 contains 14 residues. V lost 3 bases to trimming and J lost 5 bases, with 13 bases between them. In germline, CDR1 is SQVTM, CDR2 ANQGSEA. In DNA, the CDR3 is TGCAGCGTTGAGGGTCGGGCAGGAACCGGGGAGCTGTTTTTT. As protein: CSVEGRAGTGELFF.

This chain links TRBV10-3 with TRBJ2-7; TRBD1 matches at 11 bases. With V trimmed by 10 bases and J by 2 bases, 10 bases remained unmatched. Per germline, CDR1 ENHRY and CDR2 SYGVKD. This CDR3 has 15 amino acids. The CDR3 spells CATGQGVAGAYEQYF. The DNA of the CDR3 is TGTGCCACGGGACAGGGGGTGGCGGGCGCCTACGAGCAGTACTTC.

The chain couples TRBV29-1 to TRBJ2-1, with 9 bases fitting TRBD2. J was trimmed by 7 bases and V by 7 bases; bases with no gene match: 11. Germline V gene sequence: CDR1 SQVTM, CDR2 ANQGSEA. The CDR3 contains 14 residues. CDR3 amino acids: CSGDLSGRGNEQFF. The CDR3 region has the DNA TGCAGCGGCGATCTTAGCGGGAGAGGGAATGAGCAGTTCTTC.

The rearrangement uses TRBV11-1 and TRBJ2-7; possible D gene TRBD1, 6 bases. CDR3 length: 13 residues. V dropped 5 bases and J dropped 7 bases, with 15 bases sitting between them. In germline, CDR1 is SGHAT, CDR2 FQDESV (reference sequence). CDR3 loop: CASSTGTGLEQYF. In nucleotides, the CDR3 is TGTGCCAGCAGCACAGGGACGGGTCTTGAGCAGTACTTC.

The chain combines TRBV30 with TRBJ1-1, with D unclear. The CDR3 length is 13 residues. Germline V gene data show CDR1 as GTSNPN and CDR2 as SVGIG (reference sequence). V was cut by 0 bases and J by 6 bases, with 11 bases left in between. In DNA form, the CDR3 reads TGTGCCTGGAGTGTTGGGAATAGGGCTGAAGCTTTCTTT. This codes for CAWSVGNRAEAFF.

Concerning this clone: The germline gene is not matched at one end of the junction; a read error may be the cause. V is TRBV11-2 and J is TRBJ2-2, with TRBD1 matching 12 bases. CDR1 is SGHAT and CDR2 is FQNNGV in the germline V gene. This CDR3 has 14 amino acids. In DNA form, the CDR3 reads TGTGCCAGCAGCCGGGGACAGGGGGCCGGGGAGCTGTTCTTT. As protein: CASSRGQGAGELFF.

The CDR3 DNA follows: TGTGCCAGCAGCACCCATTTAACTCCGACAGGGAAGGGGGAAAAACTGTTTTTT. Protein: CASSTHLTPTGKGEKLFF. The J gene is TRBJ1-4, the V gene TRBV11-2; 7 bases line up with TRBD1. CDR3 length: 18 residues. Germline loops: CDR1 SGHAT, CDR2 FQNNGV. Losses at the gene ends were 5 bases for V and 8 bases for J; bases not matched to a gene: 20.

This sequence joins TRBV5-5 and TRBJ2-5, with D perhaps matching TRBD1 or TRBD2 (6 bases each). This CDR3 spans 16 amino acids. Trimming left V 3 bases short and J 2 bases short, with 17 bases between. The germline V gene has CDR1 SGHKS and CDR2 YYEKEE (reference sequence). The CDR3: CASSSGTQTGQETQYF. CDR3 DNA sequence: TGTGCCAGCAGCTCCGGGACTCAAACAGGGCAAGAGACCCAGTACTTC.

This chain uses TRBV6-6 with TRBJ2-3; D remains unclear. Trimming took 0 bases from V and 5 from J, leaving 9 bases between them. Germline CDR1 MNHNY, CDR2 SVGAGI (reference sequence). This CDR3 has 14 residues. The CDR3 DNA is TGTGCCAGCAGTTACTCAGGCCGAGTAGATACGCAGTATTTT. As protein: CASSYSGRVDTQYF.

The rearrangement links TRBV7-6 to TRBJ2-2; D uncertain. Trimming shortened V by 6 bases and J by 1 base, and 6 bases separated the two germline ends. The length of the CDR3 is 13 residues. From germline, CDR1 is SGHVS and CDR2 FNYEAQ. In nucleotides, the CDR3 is TGTGCCAGCAGGTGGCAGAACACCGGGGAGCTGTTTTTT. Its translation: CASRWQNTGELFF.

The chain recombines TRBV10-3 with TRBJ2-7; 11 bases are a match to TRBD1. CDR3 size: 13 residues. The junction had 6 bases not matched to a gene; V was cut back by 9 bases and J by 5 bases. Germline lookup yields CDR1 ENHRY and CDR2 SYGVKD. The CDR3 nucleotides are TGTGCCATTAGGACAGGGGGCTTCGACGAGCAGTACTTC. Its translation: CAIRTGGFDEQYF.

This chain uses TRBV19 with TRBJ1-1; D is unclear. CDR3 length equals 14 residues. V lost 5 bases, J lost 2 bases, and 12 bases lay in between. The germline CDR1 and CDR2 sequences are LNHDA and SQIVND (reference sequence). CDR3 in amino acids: CASSQTVINTEAFF. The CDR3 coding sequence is TGTGCCAGTAGTCAAACGGTCATAAACACTGAAGCTTTCTTT.